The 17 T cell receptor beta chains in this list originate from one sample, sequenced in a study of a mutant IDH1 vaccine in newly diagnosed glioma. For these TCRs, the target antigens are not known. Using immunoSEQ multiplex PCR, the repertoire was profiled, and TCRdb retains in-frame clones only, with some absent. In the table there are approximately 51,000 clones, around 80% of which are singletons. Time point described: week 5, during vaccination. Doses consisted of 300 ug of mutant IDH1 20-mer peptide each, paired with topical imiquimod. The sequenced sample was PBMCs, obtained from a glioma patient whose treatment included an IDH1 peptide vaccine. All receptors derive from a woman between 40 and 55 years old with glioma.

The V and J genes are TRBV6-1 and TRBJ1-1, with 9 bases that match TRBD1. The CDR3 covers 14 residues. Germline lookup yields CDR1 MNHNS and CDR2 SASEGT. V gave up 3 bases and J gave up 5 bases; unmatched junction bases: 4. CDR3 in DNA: TGTGCCAGCAGTGATAACAGGGGGCGGACTGAAGCTTTCTTT. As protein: CASSDNRGRTEAFF.

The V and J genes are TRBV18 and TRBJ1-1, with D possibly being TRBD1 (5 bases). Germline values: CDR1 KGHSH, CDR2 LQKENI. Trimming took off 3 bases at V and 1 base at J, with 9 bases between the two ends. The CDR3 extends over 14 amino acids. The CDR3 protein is CASSPFTGNTEAFF. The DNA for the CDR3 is TGTGCCAGCTCACCCTTCACAGGGAACACTGAAGCTTTCTTT.

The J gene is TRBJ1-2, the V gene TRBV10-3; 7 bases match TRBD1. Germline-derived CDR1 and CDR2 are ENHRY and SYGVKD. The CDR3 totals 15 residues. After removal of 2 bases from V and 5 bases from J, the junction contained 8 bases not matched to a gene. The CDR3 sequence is CAISEGTDFGYGYTF. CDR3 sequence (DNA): TGTGCCATCAGTGAGGGGACAGATTTTGGATATGGCTACACCTTC.

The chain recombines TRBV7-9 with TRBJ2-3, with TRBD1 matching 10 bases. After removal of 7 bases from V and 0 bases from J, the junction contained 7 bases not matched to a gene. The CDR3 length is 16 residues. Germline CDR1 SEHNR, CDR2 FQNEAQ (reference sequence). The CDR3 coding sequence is TGTGCCAGCACTCATGGGGACAGGGGTAGCACAGATACGCAGTATTTT. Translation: CASTHGDRGSTDTQYF. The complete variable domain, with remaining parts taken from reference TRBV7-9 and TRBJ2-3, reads DTGVSQNPRHKITKRGQNVTFRCDPISEHNRLYWYRQTLGQGPEFLTYFQNEAQLEKSRLLSDRFSAERPKGSFSTLEIQRTEQGDSAMYLCASTHGDRGSTDTQYFGPGTRLTVL.

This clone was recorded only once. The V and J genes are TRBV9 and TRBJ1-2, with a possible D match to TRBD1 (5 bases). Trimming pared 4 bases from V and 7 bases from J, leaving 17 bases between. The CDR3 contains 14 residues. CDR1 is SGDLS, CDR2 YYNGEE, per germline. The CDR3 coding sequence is TGTGCCAGCAGCCCGAAACAGGCCTTCTCTGGCTACACCTTC. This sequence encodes CASSPKQAFSGYTF.

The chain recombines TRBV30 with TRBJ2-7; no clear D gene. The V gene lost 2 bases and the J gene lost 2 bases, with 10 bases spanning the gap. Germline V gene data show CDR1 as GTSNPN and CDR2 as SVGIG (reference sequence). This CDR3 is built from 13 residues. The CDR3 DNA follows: TGTGCCTGGAGTCTACAGTTAACCTACGAGCAGTACTTC. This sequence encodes CAWSLQLTYEQYF.

The CDR3 nucleotides are TGTGCCAGCAGCTCGGGTAGACTAGGCCAAGAGACCCAGTACTTC. Protein: CASSSGRLGQETQYF. V and J are TRBV5-4 and TRBJ2-5, with D possibly matching TRBD2 (6 bases). Trimming left V 3 bases short and J 1 base short, with 13 bases between. CDR1 SGHNT and CDR2 YYREEE come from the germline V gene (reference sequence). CDR3 length: 15 residues.

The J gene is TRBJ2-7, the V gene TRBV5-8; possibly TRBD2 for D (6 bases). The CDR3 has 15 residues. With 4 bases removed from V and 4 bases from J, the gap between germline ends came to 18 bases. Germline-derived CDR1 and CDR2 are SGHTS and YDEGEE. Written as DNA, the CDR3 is TGTGCCAGCAGCGGGGGGACCGCGAAGGGATACGAGCAGTACTTC. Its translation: CASSGGTAKGYEQYF.

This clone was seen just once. The CDR3 here is CASSELTRDHNEQFF. CDR3 DNA sequence: TGTGCCAGCAGTGAATTGACTCGGGACCACAATGAGCAGTTCTTC. The rearrangement joins TRBV25-1 to TRBJ2-1, with D perhaps given as TRBD1 or TRBD2 (5 bases each). V gave up 1 base and J gave up 5 bases, with 12 bases separating them. The germline gives CDR1 MGHDK, CDR2 SYGVNS. The CDR3 consists of 15 residues.

CDR3 bases: TGTGCCAGTAGCCCACAGGCGAACACTGAAGCTTTCTTT. This sequence encodes CASSPQANTEAFF. V usage is TRBV19 and J usage is TRBJ1-1; weak D call: TRBD1 (5 bases). CDR1 and CDR2 from the germline V gene are LNHDA and SQIVND (reference sequence). This CDR3 has 13 residues. Trimming left V 6 bases short and J 1 base short, with 9 bases between.

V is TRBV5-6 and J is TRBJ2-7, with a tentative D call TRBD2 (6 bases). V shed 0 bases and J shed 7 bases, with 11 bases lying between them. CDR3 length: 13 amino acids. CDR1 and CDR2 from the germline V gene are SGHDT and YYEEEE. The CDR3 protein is CASSLGVGGEQYF. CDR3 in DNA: TGTGCCAGCAGCTTGGGGGTGGGAGGTGAGCAGTACTTC.

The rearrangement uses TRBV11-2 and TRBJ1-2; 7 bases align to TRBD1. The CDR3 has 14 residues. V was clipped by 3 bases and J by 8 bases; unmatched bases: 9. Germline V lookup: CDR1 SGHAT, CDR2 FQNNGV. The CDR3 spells CASSFGQASGGYTF. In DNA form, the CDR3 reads TGTGCCAGCAGCTTCGGACAGGCTTCGGGAGGCTACACCTTC.

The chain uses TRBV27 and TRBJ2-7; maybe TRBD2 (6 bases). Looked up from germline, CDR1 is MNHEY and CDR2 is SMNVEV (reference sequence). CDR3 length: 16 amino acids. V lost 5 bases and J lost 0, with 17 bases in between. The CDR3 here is CASSPEGTLSSYEQYF. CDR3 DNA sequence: TGTGCCAGCAGTCCGGAGGGGACCTTAAGCTCCTACGAGCAGTACTTC.

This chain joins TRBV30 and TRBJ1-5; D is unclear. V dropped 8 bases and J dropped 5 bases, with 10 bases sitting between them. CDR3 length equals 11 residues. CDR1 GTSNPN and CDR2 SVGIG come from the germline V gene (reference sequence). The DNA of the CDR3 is TGTGCCGGAAACGGGGATCAGCCCCAGCATTTT. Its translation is CAGNGDQPQHF.

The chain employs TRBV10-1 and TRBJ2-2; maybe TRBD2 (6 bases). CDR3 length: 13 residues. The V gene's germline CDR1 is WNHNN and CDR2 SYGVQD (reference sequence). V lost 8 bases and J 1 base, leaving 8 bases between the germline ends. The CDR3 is CASGDWNTGELFF. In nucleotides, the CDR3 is TGCGCCAGCGGGGACTGGAACACCGGGGAGCTGTTTTTT.

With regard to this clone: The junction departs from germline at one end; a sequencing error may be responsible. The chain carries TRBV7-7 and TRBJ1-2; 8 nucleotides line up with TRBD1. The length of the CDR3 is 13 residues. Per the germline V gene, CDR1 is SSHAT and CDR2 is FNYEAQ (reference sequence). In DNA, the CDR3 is TGTGCTAGCAGCCCCGGGACAGGCCATGGCTACACCTTC. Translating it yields CASSPGTGHGYTF.

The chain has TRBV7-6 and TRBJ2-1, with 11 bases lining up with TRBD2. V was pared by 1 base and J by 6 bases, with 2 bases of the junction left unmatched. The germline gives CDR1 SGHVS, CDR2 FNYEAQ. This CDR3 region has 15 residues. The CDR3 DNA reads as TGTGCCAGCAGCTTAGACGGACTAGCGGGCAATGAGCAGTTCTTC. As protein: CASSLDGLAGNEQFF.